Listed below are T cell receptor beta chains from one sample, sequenced in a study of siplizumab effects on memory and regulatory T cells. Produced via immunoSEQ multiplex PCR; TCRdb's table is partial and in-frame only. The sample contains about 100,000 clones, nearly 95% of which appear only once. Sequenced sample: non-Treg CD4+ T cells sorted from blood. These receptor sequences come from a human donor in good health. The CDR3 runs from the conserved cysteine through the conserved F or W. The order of the fields is D gene, clone size, J gene, V gene, CDR3 DNA, CDR3 protein. The D gene is left open where the match is weak. The listing skips clone size in some rows; elsewhere it reads once, few, many or a size class.

d_gene: .
abundance: .
j_gene: TRBJ1-1
v_gene: TRBV19
CDR3nt: TGTGCCAGTAGTACTCGAGGACTGATAACGAACACTGAAGCTTTCTTT
CDR3aa: CASSTRGLITNTEAFF

d_gene: .
abundance: once
j_gene: TRBJ2-7
v_gene: TRBV10-3
CDR3nt: TGTGCCATCAGTGAGTCGTCTTACGAGCAGTACTTT
CDR3aa: CAISESSYEQYF

d_gene: .
abundance: .
j_gene: TRBJ2-4
v_gene: TRBV30
CDR3nt: TGTGCCTGGAGGCAGGGTAGAGGTTCAGCGAACATTCAGTACTTC
CDR3aa: CAWRQGRGSANIQYF

d_gene: .
abundance: .
j_gene: TRBJ2-1
v_gene: TRBV9
CDR3nt: TGTGCCAGCAGCCCACCCGATGTCTCCCGGCGGAATGAGCAGTTCTTC
CDR3aa: CASSPPDVSRRNEQFF

d_gene: .
abundance: .
j_gene: TRBJ1-4
v_gene: TRBV6-1
CDR3nt: TGTGCCAGCAGTGTTTCAGGGGCGCGGGGTGAAAAACTGTTTTTT
CDR3aa: CASSVSGARGEKLFF

d_gene: .
abundance: .
j_gene: TRBJ2-4
v_gene: TRBV27
CDR3nt: TGTGCCAGCAGTTCTACCGGGACTGCGAACATTCAGTACTTC
CDR3aa: CASSSTGTANIQYF

d_gene: .
abundance: once
j_gene: TRBJ1-5
v_gene: TRBV7-2
CDR3nt: TGTGCCAGCAGCCCACCCAGTCCGGACTATAGCAATCAGCCCCAGCATTTT
CDR3aa: CASSPPSPDYSNQPQHF

d_gene: .
abundance: .
j_gene: TRBJ2-1
v_gene: TRBV28
CDR3nt: TGTGCCAGCACCACCCCGGTCCGGGAAGAGCAGTTCTTC
CDR3aa: CASTTPVREEQFF

d_gene: .
abundance: .
j_gene: TRBJ2-3
v_gene: TRBV29-1
CDR3nt: TGCAGCGGCAGGACTGGGGTAGATTTAGATACGCAGTATTTT
CDR3aa: CSGRTGVDLDTQYF

d_gene: TRBD1
abundance: .
j_gene: TRBJ2-3
v_gene: TRBV5-1
CDR3nt: TGCGCCAGCAGCTTGATCCGGGCAGGGGGCCAAACAGATACGCAGTATTTT
CDR3aa: CASSLIRAGGQTDTQYF

d_gene: .
abundance: .
j_gene: TRBJ2-1
v_gene: TRBV12-5
CDR3nt: TGTGCTAGTGGTTTGGTAGGGGGGCCGGACGCGGGACGGTTCAATGAGCAGTTCTTC
CDR3aa: CASGLVGGPDAGRFNEQFF

d_gene: .
abundance: few
j_gene: TRBJ1-5
v_gene: TRBV9
CDR3nt: TGTGCCAGCAGCCCGACGGTTAGCAATCAGCCCCAGCATTTT
CDR3aa: CASSPTVSNQPQHF

d_gene: .
abundance: .
j_gene: TRBJ1-2
v_gene: TRBV7-2
CDR3nt: TGTGCCAGCAGCTTAGTACGGACAGACTATGGCTACACCTTC
CDR3aa: CASSLVRTDYGYTF

d_gene: TRBD1
abundance: .
j_gene: TRBJ2-5
v_gene: TRBV14
CDR3nt: TGTGCCAGCAGCCCGGGACAGCAAGAGACCCAGTACTTC
CDR3aa: CASSPGQQETQYF

d_gene: .
abundance: .
j_gene: TRBJ2-7
v_gene: TRBV19
CDR3nt: TGTGCCAGTAGTATAGGGGCAGGGGTACCCTACGAGCAGTACTTC
CDR3aa: CASSIGAGVPYEQYF

d_gene: .
abundance: .
j_gene: TRBJ1-1
v_gene: TRBV19
CDR3nt: TGTGCCAGTCATTGGAATTCGAACACTGAAGCTTTCTTT
CDR3aa: CASHWNSNTEAFF

d_gene: .
abundance: once
j_gene: TRBJ2-7
v_gene: TRBV14
CDR3nt: TGTGCCAGCAGCCAAGGGCCAGACAGTACCTACGAGCAGTACTTC
CDR3aa: CASSQGPDSTYEQYF

d_gene: TRBD1
abundance: few
j_gene: TRBJ1-3
v_gene: TRBV6-6
CDR3nt: TGTGCCAGCGGCGGCAGGGGGGATGGAAACACCATATATTTT
CDR3aa: CASGGRGDGNTIYF

d_gene: .
abundance: .
j_gene: TRBJ2-1
v_gene: TRBV19
CDR3nt: TGTGCCAGTAGTATGAAGACAGTGCGGGCCAATGAGCAGTTCTTC
CDR3aa: CASSMKTVRANEQFF

d_gene: .
abundance: .
j_gene: TRBJ1-2
v_gene: TRBV19
CDR3nt: TGTGCCAGTAGCCCGGGAAGGGGAAACTATGGCTACACCTTC
CDR3aa: CASSPGRGNYGYTF

d_gene: .
abundance: .
j_gene: TRBJ2-3
v_gene: TRBV19
CDR3nt: TGTGCCAGTGCCACTAGCACAGATACGCAGTATTTT
CDR3aa: CASATSTDTQYF

d_gene: TRBD1
abundance: .
j_gene: TRBJ1-1
v_gene: TRBV6-6
CDR3nt: TGTGCCAGCAGTTCGACAGGGGCTAACGCTGAAGCTTTCTTT
CDR3aa: CASSSTGANAEAFF

d_gene: .
abundance: .
j_gene: TRBJ1-5
v_gene: TRBV28
CDR3nt: TGTGCCAGCAGTTTATTGGCAGGGCTGAGCAATCAGCCCCAGCATTTT
CDR3aa: CASSLLAGLSNQPQHF